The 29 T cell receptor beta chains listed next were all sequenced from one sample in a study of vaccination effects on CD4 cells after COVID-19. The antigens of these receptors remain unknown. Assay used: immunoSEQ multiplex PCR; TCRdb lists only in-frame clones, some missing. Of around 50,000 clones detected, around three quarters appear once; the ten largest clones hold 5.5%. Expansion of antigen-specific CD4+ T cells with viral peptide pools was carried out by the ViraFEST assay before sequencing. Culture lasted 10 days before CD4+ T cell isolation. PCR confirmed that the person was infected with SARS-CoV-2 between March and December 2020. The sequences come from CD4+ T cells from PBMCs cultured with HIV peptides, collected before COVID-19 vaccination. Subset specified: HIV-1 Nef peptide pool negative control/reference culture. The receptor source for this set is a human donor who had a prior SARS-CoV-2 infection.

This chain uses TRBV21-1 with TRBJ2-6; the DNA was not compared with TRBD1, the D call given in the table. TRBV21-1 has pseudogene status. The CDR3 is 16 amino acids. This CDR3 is CASMGRPPPGANVLTF. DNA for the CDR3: TGTGCCAGCATGGGCCGGCCCCCGCCTGGGGCCAACGTCCTGACTTTC.

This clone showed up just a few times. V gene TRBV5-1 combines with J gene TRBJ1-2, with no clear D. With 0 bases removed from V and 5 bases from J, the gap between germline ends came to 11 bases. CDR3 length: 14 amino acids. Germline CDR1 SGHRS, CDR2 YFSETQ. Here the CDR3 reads CASSLVMGEYGYTF. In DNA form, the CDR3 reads TGCGCCAGCAGCTTGGTTATGGGAGAATATGGCTACACCTTC.

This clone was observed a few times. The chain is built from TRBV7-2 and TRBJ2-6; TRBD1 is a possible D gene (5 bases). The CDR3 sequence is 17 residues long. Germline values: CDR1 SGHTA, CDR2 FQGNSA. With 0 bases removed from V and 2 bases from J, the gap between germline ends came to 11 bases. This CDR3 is CASSLAGAAPGANVLTF. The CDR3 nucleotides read TGTGCCAGCAGCTTAGCAGGGGCTGCACCTGGGGCCAACGTCCTGACTTTC.

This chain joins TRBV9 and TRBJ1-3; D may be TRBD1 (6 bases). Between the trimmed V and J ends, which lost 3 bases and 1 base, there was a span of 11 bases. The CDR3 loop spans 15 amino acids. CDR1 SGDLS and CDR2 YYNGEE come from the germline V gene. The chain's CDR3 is CASSGRTGSGNTIYF. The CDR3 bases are TGTGCCAGCAGCGGACGAACAGGGTCTGGAAACACCATATATTTT.

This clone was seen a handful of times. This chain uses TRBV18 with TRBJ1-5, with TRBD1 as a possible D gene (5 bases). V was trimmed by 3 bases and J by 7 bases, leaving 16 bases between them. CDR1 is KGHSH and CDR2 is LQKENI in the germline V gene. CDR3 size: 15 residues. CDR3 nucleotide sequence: TGTGCCAGCTCACCGTCGGGCGGGGCGGGACAGCCCCAGCATTTT. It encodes CASSPSGGAGQPQHF.

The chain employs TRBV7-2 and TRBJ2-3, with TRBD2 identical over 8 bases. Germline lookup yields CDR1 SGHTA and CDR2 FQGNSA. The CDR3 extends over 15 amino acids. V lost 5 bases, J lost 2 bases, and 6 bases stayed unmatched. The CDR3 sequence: CASSPIAGPTDTQYF. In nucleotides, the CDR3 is TGTGCCAGCAGCCCTATAGCGGGACCCACAGATACGCAGTATTTT. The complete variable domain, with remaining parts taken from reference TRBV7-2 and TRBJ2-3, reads GAGVSQSPSNKVTEKGKDVELRCDPISGHTALYWYRQSLGQGLEFLIYFQGNSAPDKSGLPSDRFSAERTGGSVSTLTIQRTQQEDSAVYLCASSPIAGPTDTQYFGPGTRLTVL.

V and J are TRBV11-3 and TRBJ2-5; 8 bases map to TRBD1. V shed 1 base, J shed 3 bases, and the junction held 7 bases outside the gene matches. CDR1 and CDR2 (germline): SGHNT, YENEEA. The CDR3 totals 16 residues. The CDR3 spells CASSLVSAGGEETQYF. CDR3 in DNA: TGTGCCAGCAGCTTAGTTTCGGCAGGGGGCGAAGAGACCCAGTACTTC.

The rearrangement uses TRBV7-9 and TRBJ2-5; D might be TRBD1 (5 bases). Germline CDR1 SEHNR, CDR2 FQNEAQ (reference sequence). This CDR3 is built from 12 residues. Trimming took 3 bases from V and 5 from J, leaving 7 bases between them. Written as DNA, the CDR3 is TGTGCCAGCAGCTTTTACAGGGAGACCCAGTACTTC. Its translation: CASSFYRETQYF.

Written as DNA, the CDR3 is TGTGCCAGCAGCCAATCCGTTACAGGATACTCTGGAAACACCATATATTTT. Translated: CASSQSVTGYSGNTIYF. This sequence joins TRBV3-1 (or the pseudogene TRBV3-2) and TRBJ1-3; D possibly corresponds to TRBD1 (5 bases). The CDR3 covers 17 residues. The V gene lost 2 bases and the J gene lost 0 bases, with 14 bases spanning the gap. Germline values: CDR1 LGHDT, CDR2 YNNKEL (reference sequence).

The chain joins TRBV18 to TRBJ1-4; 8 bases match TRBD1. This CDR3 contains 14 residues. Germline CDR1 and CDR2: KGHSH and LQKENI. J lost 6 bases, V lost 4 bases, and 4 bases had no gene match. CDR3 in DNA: TGTGCCAGCTCACTGACAGGGGATTATGAAAAACTGTTTTTT. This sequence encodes CASSLTGDYEKLFF.

CDR3 in DNA: TGTGCCAGCAGTTACTCGATTCAATCTGCGGGGGAGCTGTTTTTT. It encodes CASSYSIQSAGELFF. The chain recombines TRBV6-5 with TRBJ2-2, with D unclear. The germline V gene encodes CDR1 MNHEY and CDR2 SVGAGI. This CDR3 is 15 amino acids long. V was shortened by 0 bases and J by 8 bases, with 13 bases between the two germline ends.

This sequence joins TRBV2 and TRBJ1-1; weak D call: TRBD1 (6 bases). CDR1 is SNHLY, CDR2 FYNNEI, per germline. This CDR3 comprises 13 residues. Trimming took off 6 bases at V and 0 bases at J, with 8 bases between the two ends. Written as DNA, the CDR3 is TGTGCCAGCAGGGACAGTATGAACACTGAAGCTTTCTTT. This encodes CASRDSMNTEAFF.

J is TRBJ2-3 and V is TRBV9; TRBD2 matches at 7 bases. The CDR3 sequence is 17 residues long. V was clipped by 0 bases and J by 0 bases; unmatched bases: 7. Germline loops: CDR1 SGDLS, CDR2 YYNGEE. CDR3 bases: TGTGCCAGCAGCGTAGGGGGGAGGACTAGAAGCACAGATACGCAGTATTTT. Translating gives CASSVGGRTRSTDTQYF.

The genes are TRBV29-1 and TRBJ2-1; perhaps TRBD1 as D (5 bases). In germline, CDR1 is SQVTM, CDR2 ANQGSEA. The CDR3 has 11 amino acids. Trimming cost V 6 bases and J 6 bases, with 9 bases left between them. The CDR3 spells CSVDRVNEQFF. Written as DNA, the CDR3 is TGCAGCGTCGACAGAGTCAATGAGCAGTTCTTC.

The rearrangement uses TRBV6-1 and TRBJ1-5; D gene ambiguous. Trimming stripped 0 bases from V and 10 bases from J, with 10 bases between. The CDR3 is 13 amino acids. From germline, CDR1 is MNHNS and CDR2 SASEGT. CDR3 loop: CASSEAVGKPQHF. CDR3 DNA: TGTGCCAGCAGTGAAGCAGTAGGCAAACCCCAGCATTTT.

Here the CDR3 reads CATSEGVTGELFF. CDR3 nucleotides: TGTGCCACCAGTGAGGGGGTTACCGGGGAGCTGTTTTTT. This sequence joins TRBV24-1 and TRBJ2-2; D is tentatively TRBD1 or TRBD2 (5 bases each). The CDR3 runs 13 residues. Deletions cut 4 bases from V and 5 bases from J, with 7 bases between. Germline V CDR1 and CDR2: KGHDR, SFDVKD.

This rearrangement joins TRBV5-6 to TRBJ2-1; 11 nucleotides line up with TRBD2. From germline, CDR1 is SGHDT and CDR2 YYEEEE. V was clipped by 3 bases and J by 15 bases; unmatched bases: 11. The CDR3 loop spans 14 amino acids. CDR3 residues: CASSSDKLAGGGFF. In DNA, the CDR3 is TGTGCCAGCAGCTCAGACAAATTAGCGGGAGGGGGGTTCTTC.

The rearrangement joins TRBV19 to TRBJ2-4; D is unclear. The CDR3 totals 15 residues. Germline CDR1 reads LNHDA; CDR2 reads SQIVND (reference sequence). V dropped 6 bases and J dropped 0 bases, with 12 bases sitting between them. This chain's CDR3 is CASSNPGLAKNIQYF. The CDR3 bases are TGTGCCAGTAGCAACCCCGGCCTAGCCAAAAACATTCAGTACTTC. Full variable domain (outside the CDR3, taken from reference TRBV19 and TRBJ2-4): DGGITQSPKYLFRKEGQNVTLSCEQNLNHDAMYWYRQDPGQGLRLIYYSQIVNDFQKGDIAEGYSVSREKKESFPLTVTSAQKNPTAFYLCASSNPGLAKNIQYFGAGTRLSVL.

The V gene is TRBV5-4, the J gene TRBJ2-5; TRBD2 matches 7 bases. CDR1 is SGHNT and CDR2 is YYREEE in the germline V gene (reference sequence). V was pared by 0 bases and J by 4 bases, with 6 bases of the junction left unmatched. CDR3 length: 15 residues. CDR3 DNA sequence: TGTGCCAGCAGCTTGGGGGGAGGGCGGCGAGAGACCCAGTACTTC. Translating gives CASSLGGGRRETQYF.

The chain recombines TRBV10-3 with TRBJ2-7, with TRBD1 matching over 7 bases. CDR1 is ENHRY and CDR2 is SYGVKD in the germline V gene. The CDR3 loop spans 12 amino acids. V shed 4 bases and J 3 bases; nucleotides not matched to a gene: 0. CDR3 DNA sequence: TGTGCCATCAGTGCAGGGGGCTACGAGCAGTACTTC. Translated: CAISAGGYEQYF.

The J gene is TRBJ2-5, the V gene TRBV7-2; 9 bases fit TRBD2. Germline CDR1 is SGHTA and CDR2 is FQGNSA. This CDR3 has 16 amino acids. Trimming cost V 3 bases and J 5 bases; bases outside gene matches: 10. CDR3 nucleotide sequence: TGTGCCAGCAGCTTTTGGCTAGCGGGGACCGGGGAGACCCAGTACTTC. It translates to CASSFWLAGTGETQYF.

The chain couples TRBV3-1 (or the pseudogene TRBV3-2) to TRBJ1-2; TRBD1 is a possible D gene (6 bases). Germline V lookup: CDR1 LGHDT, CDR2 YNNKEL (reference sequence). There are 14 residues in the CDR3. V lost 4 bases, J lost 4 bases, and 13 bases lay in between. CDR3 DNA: TGTGCCAGCAGCCTCCCGGACAGTTCCTATGGCTACACCTTC. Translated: CASSLPDSSYGYTF.

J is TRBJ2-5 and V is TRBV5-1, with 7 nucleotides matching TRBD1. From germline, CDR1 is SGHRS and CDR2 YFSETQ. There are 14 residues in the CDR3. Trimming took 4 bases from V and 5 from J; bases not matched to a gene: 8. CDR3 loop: CASSIQGSGETQYF. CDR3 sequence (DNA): TGCGCCAGCAGCATACAGGGGTCGGGGGAGACCCAGTACTTC.

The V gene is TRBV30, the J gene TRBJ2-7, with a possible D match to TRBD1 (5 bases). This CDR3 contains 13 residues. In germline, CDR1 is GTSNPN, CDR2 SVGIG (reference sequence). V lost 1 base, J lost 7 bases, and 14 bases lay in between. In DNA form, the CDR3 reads TGTGCCTGGAGTGATTACAGACAGACGGAGCAGTACTTC. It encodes CAWSDYRQTEQYF.

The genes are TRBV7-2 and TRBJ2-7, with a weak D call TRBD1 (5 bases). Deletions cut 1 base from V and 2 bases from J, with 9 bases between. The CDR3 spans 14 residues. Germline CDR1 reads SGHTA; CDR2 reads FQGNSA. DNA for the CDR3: TGTGCCAGCAGCTTAGTCACAGGAGCCTACGAGCAGTACTTC. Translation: CASSLVTGAYEQYF. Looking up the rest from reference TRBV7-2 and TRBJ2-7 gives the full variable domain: GAGVSQSPSNKVTEKGKDVELRCDPISGHTALYWYRQSLGQGLEFLIYFQGNSAPDKSGLPSDRFSAERTGGSVSTLTIQRTQQEDSAVYLCASSLVTGAYEQYFGPGTRLTVT.

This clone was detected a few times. As DNA, the CDR3 is TGTGCCAGCAGTAGAATAGCGGGGGGGCCAGATACGCAGTATTTT. It specifies CASSRIAGGPDTQYF. The V gene is TRBV6-4, the J gene TRBJ2-3, with 11 bases identical to TRBD2. The V segment lost 5 bases and the J segment 4 bases; nucleotides outside the gene matches: 5. From germline, CDR1 is MRHNA and CDR2 SNTAGT. The CDR3 runs 15 residues.

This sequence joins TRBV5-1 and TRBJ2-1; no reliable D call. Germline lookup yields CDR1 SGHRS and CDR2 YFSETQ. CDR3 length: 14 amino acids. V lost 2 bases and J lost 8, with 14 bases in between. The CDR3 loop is CASSLVPGVDEQFF. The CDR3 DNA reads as TGCGCCAGCAGCTTAGTTCCAGGCGTGGATGAGCAGTTCTTC.

CDR3 in amino acids: CASSPRQGAYEQYF. For the CDR3, the DNA is TGTGCCAGCAGCCCCCGGCAGGGTGCCTACGAGCAGTACTTC. The rearrangement links TRBV7-2 to TRBJ2-7, with a possible D match to TRBD1 (5 bases). The germline CDR1 and CDR2 sequences are SGHTA and FQGNSA. Trimming left V 5 bases short and J 2 bases short, with 13 bases between. The CDR3 is 14 amino acids.

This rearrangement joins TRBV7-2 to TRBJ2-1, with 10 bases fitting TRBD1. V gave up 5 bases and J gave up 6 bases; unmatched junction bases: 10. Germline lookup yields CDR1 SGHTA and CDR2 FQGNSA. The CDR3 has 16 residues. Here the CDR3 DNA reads TGTGCCAGCAGCGCCGGCCGGGACAGGGGTCTCAATGAGCAGTTCTTC. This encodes CASSAGRDRGLNEQFF.